This TCR beta chain stems from a study of blood T cell repertoires in COVID-19. Study-wide background: COVID-19 samples collected from the United States, Italy and Spain covered acute and convalescent phases. Sources were T cells, B-cell-depleted T cells, or PBMCs; the material itself was cDNA or gDNA.

Original data processing: Reference gene primer amplification gave estimated nucleated cell counts. Sequencing was performed with immunoSEQ multiplex PCR; in TCRdb, only in-frame clones are kept and a portion is missing. V and J calls and clone size are copied from that table; D and trimming were computed from the DNA. This sample has over 25,000 clones, with 88% found just once. Germline V gives CDR1 SGHTA, CDR2 FQGNSA. The CDR3 totals 15 residues. Germline trimming cut 4 bases from V and 7 bases from J; bases unmatched to any gene: 10. The specimen was peripheral blood. This chain uses TRBV7-2 with TRBJ2-1, with 7 bases identical to TRBD2. The sequence derives from a woman aged 45-65 years with active COVID-19. CDR3 region: CASSSSRTRGNEQFF. In nucleotides, the CDR3 is TGTGCCAGCAGCTCCTCCCGGACTAGGGGAAATGAGCAGTTCTTC.